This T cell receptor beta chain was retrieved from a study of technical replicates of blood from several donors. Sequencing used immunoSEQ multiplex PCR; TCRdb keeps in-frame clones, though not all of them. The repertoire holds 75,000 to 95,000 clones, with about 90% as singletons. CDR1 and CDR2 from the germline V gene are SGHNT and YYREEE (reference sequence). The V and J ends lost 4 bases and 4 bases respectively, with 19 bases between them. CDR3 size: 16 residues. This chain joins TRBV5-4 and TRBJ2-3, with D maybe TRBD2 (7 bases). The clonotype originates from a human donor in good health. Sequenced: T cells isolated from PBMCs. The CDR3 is CASSPNTGGRADTQYF. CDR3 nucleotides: TGTGCCAGCAGCCCCAATACGGGGGGCCGCGCAGATACGCAGTATTTT.